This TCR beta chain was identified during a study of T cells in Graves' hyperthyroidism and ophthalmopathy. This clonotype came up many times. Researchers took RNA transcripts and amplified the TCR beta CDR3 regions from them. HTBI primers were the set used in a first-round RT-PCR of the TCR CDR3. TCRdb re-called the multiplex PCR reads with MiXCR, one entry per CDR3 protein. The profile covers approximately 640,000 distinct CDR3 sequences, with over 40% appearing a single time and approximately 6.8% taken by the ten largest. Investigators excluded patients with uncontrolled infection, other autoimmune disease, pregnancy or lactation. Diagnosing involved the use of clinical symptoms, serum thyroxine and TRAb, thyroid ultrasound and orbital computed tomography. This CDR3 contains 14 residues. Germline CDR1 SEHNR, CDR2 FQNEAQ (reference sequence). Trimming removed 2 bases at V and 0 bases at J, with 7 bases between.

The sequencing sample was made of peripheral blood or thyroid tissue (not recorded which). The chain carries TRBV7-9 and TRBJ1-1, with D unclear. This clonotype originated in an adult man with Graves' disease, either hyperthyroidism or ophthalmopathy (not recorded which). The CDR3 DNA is TGTGCCAGCAGCTTATTGGGCATGAACACTGAAGCTTTCTTT. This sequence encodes CASSLLGMNTEAFF.